These 7 T cell receptor beta chains came from one sample sequenced in a study of beta chain features in type 1 diabetes. Isolated RNA was reverse transcribed in full, so expressed TCRB transcripts were sequenced. Assay used: immunoSEQ multiplex PCR; TCRdb lists only in-frame clones, some missing. The sample has 900,000 or so clones, 17% seen once. Sequencing was done on a sample of naive CD4+ T cells from blood. The receptors were sampled from a woman younger than 30 in good health.

V is TRBV4-2 and J is TRBJ2-7; possible D gene TRBD2, 5 bases. This CDR3 has 16 amino acids. V was shortened by 1 base and J by 2 bases, with 15 bases between the two germline ends. Germline V lookup: CDR1 LGHNA, CDR2 YNFKEQ. The CDR3 spells CASSQVVGEDAYEQYF. The CDR3 region has the DNA TGTGCCAGCAGCCAAGTCGTGGGAGAGGATGCCTACGAGCAGTACTTC.

As for this clone: The same CDR3 also results from other DNA sequences found in this sample. The chain links TRBV7-2 to TRBJ1-2; 8 bases match TRBD1. The CDR3 extends over 13 amino acids. Per germline, CDR1 SGHTA and CDR2 FQGNSA. The ends lost 3 bases at V and 5 bases at J; junction bases unmatched: 2. DNA of the CDR3: TGTGCCAGCAGCTTGGGACAGGAGTATGGCTACACCTTC. Amino acid sequence: CASSLGQEYGYTF.

This chain uses TRBV28 with TRBJ1-1; 8 bases match TRBD1. The J segment lost 1 base and the V segment lost 7 bases, leaving 5 bases of the junction unmatched. In germline, CDR1 is MDHEN, CDR2 SYDVKM. This CDR3 is 14 amino acids long. This CDR3 is CASKGTGGNTEAFF. The CDR3 nucleotides read TGTGCCAGCAAGGGAACAGGGGGGAACACTGAAGCTTTCTTT.

This rearrangement joins TRBV18 to TRBJ2-1; perhaps TRBD2 as D (5 bases). There are 13 residues in the CDR3. Germline V gene data show CDR1 as KGHSH and CDR2 as LQKENI. Deletions cut 5 bases from V and 3 bases from J, with 8 bases between. In nucleotides, the CDR3 is TGTGCCAGCTCAAGAGGGAACTACAATGAGCAGTTCTTC. Its translation is CASSRGNYNEQFF.

Only a few counts were recorded for this clone. The rearrangement joins TRBV18 to TRBJ1-2; D not certain. Per germline, CDR1 KGHSH and CDR2 LQKENI. This CDR3 contains 15 residues. V was cut by 2 bases and J by 0 bases, with 10 bases left in between. This CDR3 is CASSPTGPTNYGYTF. The DNA of the CDR3 is TGTGCCAGCTCACCAACCGGGCCTACTAACTATGGCTACACCTTC.

This chain uses TRBV5-1 with TRBJ1-1, with 8 bases fitting TRBD1. V dropped 3 bases and J dropped 5; count of bases not matched to a gene: 6. CDR1 and CDR2 from the germline V gene are SGHRS and YFSETQ. The CDR3 runs 14 residues. Written as DNA, the CDR3 is TGCGCCAGCAGCTCGCCGGGACAGGCAACTGAAGCTTTCTTT. Translating it yields CASSSPGQATEAFF.

The chain combines TRBV15 with TRBJ1-5, with D possibly being TRBD1 (5 bases). Germline V lookup: CDR1 LNHNV, CDR2 YYDKDF (reference sequence). V was cut by 4 bases and J by 4 bases, with 17 bases left in between. This CDR3 has 16 amino acids. The CDR3 sequence is CATSTRVGGSNQPQHF. CDR3 coding DNA: TGTGCCACCAGCACCAGGGTAGGCGGTTCGAATCAGCCCCAGCATTTT.